The source of this TCR beta chain is a study of technical replicates of blood from a few donors. Germline lookup yields CDR1 MNHEY and CDR2 SMNVEV (reference sequence). This CDR3 region has 17 residues. The V gene lost 4 bases and the J gene lost 0 bases, with 16 bases spanning the gap. The data were produced by immunoSEQ multiplex PCR, yet TCRdb's version contains in-frame clones alone and is incomplete. The sample includes 65,000 to 90,000 clones, 98% of them seen just once. V and J are TRBV27 and TRBJ2-1, with D tentatively TRBD2 (6 bases). The sequence was collected from a human donor in good health. Sequencing was performed on T cells isolated from PBMCs. The CDR3, as DNA: TGTGCCAGCAGTTCACACACCGGGAGAAGCTCCTACAATGAGCAGTTCTTC. This sequence encodes CASSSHTGRSSYNEQFF.